Detailed here is one T cell receptor beta chain. The antigen is undetermined. This entry comes from a study of immune evolution from preneoplasia to lung adenocarcinoma. Repertoires were generated with immunoSEQ multiplex PCR, while TCRdb's copy carries only in-frame clones and drops some. The sample has about 8,200 clones, about 84% seen once. The study's findings and limits: Normal lung had the highest top T cell clone frequencies.

Looked up from germline, CDR1 is SGHRS and CDR2 is YFSETQ. The CDR3 has 13 residues. Trimming removed 5 bases from V and 1 base from J, with 9 bases in between. The specimen sequenced was FFPE adjacent normal lung tissue. This TCR was sampled from a person in their 70s with lung adenocarcinoma. The chain recombines TRBV5-1 with TRBJ1-1; TRBD1 might be the D (5 bases). In DNA, the CDR3 is TGCGCCAGCAGAGGCGGGGGGAACACTGAAGCTTTCTTT. Amino acid sequence: CASRGGGNTEAFF.